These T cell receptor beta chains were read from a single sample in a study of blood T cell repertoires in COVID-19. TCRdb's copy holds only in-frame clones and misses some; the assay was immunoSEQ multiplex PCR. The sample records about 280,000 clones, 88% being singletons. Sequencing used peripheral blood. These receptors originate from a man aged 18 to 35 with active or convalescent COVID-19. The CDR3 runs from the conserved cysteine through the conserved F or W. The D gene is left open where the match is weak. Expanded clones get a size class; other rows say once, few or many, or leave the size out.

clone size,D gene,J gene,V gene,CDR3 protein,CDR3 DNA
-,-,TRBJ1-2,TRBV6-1,CASSEPRGRSVNYGYTF,TGTGCCAGCAGTGAACCCCGTGGCAGATCTGTTAACTATGGCTACACCTTC
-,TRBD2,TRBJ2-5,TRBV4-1,CASSSGTSGEETQYF,TGCGCCAGCTCCTCCGGGACTAGCGGGGAAGAGACCCAGTACTTC
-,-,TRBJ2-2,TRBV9,CASSVLGQNTGELFF,TGTGCCAGCAGCGTTCTGGGCCAGAACACCGGGGAGCTGTTTTTT
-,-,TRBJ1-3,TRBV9,CASSVGREDGNTIYF,TGTGCCAGCAGCGTGGGCAGGGAAGATGGAAACACCATATATTTT
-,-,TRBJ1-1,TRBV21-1,CASSKKRVGSRVNTEAFF,TGTGCCAGCAGCAAAAAAAGGGTGGGGAGTCGTGTGAACACTGAAGCTTTCTTT
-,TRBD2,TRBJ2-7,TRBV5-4,CASSLGLAGDYEQYF,TGTGCCAGCAGCTTGGGGCTAGCGGGGGACTACGAGCAGTACTTC
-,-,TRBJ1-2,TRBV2,CASSATLAGYTF,TGTGCCAGCAGTGCCACCCTCGCGGGCTACACCTTC
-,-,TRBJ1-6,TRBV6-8,CASPIRGIPYNSPLHF,TGTGCCAGCCCCATTAGGGGTATCCCCTATAATTCACCCCTCCACTTT
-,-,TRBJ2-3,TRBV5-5,CASSWTEDTQYF,TGTGCCAGCAGCTGGACAGAAGATACGCAGTATTTT
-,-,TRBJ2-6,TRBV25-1,CASSMGPGANVLTF,TGTGCCAGCAGTATGGGGCCTGGGGCCAACGTCCTGACTTTC
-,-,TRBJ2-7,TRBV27,CASSLKRLVYEQYF,TGTGCCAGCAGTTTAAAGCGGCTTGTCTACGAGCAGTACTTC
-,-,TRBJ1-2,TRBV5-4,CASSSRDNFNYGYTF,TGTGCCAGCAGCTCCAGGGACAACTTTAACTATGGCTACACCTTC
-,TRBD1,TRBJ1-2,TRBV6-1,CASSEAETGGAVYGYTF,TGTGCCAGCAGTGAAGCGGAGACAGGGGGCGCGGTCTATGGCTACACCTTC
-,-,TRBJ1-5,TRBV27,CASSLGFNQPQHF,TGTGCCAGCAGTCTCGGGTTCAATCAGCCCCAGCATTTT
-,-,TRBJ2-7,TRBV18,CASSPPVSTAYEQYF,TGTGCCAGCTCACCACCGGTGTCCACTGCCTACGAGCAGTACTTC
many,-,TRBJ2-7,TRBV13,CASSLGRQDPYF,TGTGCCAGCAGCTTAGGCCGGCAGGATCCGTACTTC
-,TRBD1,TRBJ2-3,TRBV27,CASTRTGLDTQYF,TGTGCCAGCACAAGGACAGGGTTGGATACGCAGTATTTT
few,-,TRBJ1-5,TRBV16,CASSIQGGSNQPQHF,TGTGCCAGCAGCATCCAAGGAGGGAGCAATCAGCCCCAGCATTTT
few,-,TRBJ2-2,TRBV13,CASSTRQETTGELFF,TGTGCCAGCAGCACCAGACAGGAAACTACCGGGGAGCTGTTTTTT
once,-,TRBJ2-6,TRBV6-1,CASSVAFHSGANVLTF,TGTGCCAGCAGTGTTGCGTTTCACTCTGGGGCCAACGTCCTGACTTTC
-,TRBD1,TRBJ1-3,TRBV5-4,CASSLVGQGAKVGSGNTIYF,TGTGCCAGCAGCTTGGTAGGGCAGGGGGCCAAGGTAGGGTCTGGAAACACCATATATTTT
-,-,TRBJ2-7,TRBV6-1,CASSEAFSPSSYEQYF,TGTGCCAGCAGTGAAGCGTTTTCTCCGAGCTCCTACGAGCAGTACTTC
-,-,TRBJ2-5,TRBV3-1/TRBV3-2,CASSQGLKETQYF,TGTGCCAGCAGCCAAGGCCTAAAAGAGACCCAGTACTTC
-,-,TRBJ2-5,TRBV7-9,CASRVGQPETQYF,TGTGCCAGCAGGGTAGGACAGCCGGAGACCCAGTACTTC
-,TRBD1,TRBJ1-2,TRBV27,CASRPQGAGGYTF,TGTGCCAGCAGACCACAGGGGGCGGGAGGCTACACCTTC
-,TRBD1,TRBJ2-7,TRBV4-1,CASSQDTDRGAGIYEQYF,TGCGCCAGCAGCCAGGACACAGACAGGGGCGCCGGGATATACGAGCAGTACTTC
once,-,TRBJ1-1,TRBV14,CASSQGLSTEAFF,TGTGCCAGCAGCCAAGGGTTGAGCACTGAAGCTTTCTTT
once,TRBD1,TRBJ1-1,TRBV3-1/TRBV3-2,CASSQYDRDGTEAFF,TGTGCCAGCAGCCAATACGACAGGGATGGGACTGAAGCTTTCTTT
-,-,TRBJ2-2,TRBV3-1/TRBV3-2,CASSYKGDFGELFF,TGTGCCAGCAGCTACAAAGGGGATTTCGGGGAGCTGTTTTTT
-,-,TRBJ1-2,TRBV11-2,CASSWAGNYGYTF,TGTGCCAGCAGCTGGGCGGGGAACTATGGCTACACCTTC
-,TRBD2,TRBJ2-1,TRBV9,CASSAGTSGGDEQFF,TGTGCCAGCAGCGCCGGGACTAGCGGGGGCGATGAGCAGTTCTTC
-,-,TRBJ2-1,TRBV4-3,CASSQGSSSYNEQFF,TGCGCCAGCAGCCAAGGGTCGAGCTCCTACAATGAGCAGTTCTTC
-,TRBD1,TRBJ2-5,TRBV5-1,CASSTKDREETQYF,TGCGCCAGCAGCACCAAAGACAGGGAAGAGACCCAGTACTTC
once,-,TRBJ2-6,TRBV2,CASSATSSSGANVLTF,TGTGCCAGCAGTGCAACATCAAGCTCTGGGGCCAACGTCCTGACTTTC
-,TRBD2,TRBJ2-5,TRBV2,CASSESIGGAETQYF,TGTGCCAGCAGTGAATCGATCGGGGGGGCGGAGACCCAGTACTTC
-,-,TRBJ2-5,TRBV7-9,CASSQQTSWETQYF,TGTGCCAGCAGCCAACAGACTAGTTGGGAGACCCAGTACTTC
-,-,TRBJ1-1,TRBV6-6,CASRLTAEAFF,TGTGCCAGCAGATTGACAGCTGAAGCTTTCTTT
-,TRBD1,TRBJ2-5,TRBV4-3,CASSQDESRGPETQYF,TGCGCCAGCAGCCAGGACGAGAGCAGGGGGCCAGAGACCCAGTACTTC
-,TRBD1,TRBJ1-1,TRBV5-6,CASSLGQGGFAEAFF,TGTGCCAGCAGCCTGGGACAGGGTGGGTTCGCTGAAGCTTTCTTT
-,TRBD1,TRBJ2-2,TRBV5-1,CASSQGTGDTGELFF,TGCGCCAGCAGCCAGGGGACAGGCGACACCGGGGAGCTGTTTTTT
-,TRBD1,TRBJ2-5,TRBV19,CASSIIAGGETQYF,TGTGCCAGTAGTATAATTGCAGGGGGAGAGACCCAGTACTTC
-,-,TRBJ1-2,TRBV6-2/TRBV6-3,CASSRGDSYTF,TGTGCCAGCAGTAGGGGCGACAGCTACACCTTC
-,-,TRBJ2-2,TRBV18,CASSPRGQLANTGELFF,TGTGCCAGCTCACCACGGGGGCAGCTCGCGAACACCGGGGAGCTGTTTTTT
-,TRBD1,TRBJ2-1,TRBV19,CATRQGGIYNEQFF,TGTGCCACCCGACAGGGGGGCATCTACAATGAGCAGTTCTTC
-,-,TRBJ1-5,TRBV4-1,CASSQAQVNQPQHF,TGCGCCAGCAGCCAAGCACAGGTCAATCAGCCCCAGCATTTT
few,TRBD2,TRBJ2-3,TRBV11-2,CASSPLAGGLGDTQYF,TGTGCCAGCAGCCCCCTAGCGGGGGGCTTGGGAGATACGCAGTATTTT
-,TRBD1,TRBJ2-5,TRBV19,CASRAAQGARETQYF,TGTGCCAGTAGAGCGGCTCAGGGGGCCCGAGAGACCCAGTACTTC
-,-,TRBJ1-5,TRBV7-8,CASSFSGGGNQPQHF,TGTGCCAGCAGCTTTTCAGGAGGAGGCAATCAGCCCCAGCATTTT
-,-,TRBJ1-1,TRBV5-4,CASSLVPTGLATEAFF,TGTGCCAGCAGCTTGGTACCGACGGGGTTAGCCACTGAAGCTTTCTTT
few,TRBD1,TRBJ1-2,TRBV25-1,CASSSPDRDYGYTF,TGTGCCAGCAGTTCGCCGGACAGGGACTATGGCTACACCTTC